The text below deals with one T cell receptor beta chain. This sample stems from a study of blood T cell repertoires in COVID-19. Study-wide context: Sites in the United States, Italy and Spain provided acute and convalescent COVID-19 samples. Sources were T cells, B-cell-depleted T cells, or PBMCs; the material itself was cDNA or gDNA.

Original handling: Reference gene primer amplification gave estimated nucleated cell counts. Sequencing was performed with immunoSEQ multiplex PCR; in TCRdb, only in-frame clones are kept and a portion is missing. V and J calls and clone size come straight from that table; D and trimming were deduced from the DNA. The top ten hold 0.97% of the sample, which has over 350,000 clones, roughly 88% seen once. Participants, roughly 18 to 100 years old, spanned 25 or so US areas. There are 14 residues in the CDR3. In germline, CDR1 is KGHSH, CDR2 LQKENI. The V end lost 5 bases, the J end lost 0 bases, and 11 bases lay between the germline ends.

This TCR was sampled from a woman in her 30s with acute COVID-19. The sample taken for sequencing was PBMCs or T cells enriched from blood (not recorded which). This rearrangement joins TRBV18 to TRBJ2-7; tentative D call: TRBD1 (6 bases). The CDR3 loop is CASSTGSHSYEQYF. Here the CDR3 DNA reads TGTGCCAGCTCAACAGGGTCTCACTCCTACGAGCAGTACTTC.